The rows below give T cell receptor beta chains drawn from one sample of a study of CD8 T cells in Susac syndrome. TCRdb recomputed calls from the immunoSEQ multiplex PCR reads with MiXCR, one row per CDR3 protein. The sample has about 71,000 distinct CDR3 sequences, roughly 93% seen once. Sequencing was carried out using CD4+ T cells from PBMCs. The receptor source for this set is a human donor with Susac syndrome. CDR3s include the opening cysteine and the closing phenylalanine or tryptophan. D genes are given only for firm matches. For some rows the clone size is stated as once, few or many, or as a class when expanded; others skip it.

CSASLGDEKLFF | TGCAGTGCTAGTCTGGGGGATGAAAAACTGTTTTTT | . | TRBV20-1 | . | TRBJ1-4
CASSYTNTGSGANVLTF | TGTGCCAGCAGCTACACTAATACAGGGTCTGGGGCCAACGTCCTGACTTTC | . | TRBV7-8 | . | TRBJ2-6
CSASWGTESSYEQYF | TGCAGTGCTAGTTGGGGGACAGAGAGTTCCTACGAGCAGTACTTC | TRBD1 | TRBV20-1 | . | TRBJ2-7
CSADGERGSDTQYF | TGCAGTGCTGACGGAGAGCGGGGGTCAGATACGCAGTATTTT | TRBD2 | TRBV20-1 | . | TRBJ2-3
CASSHAGTGVFNEQFF | TGCGCCAGCAGCCATGCCGGGACAGGGGTGTTCAATGAGCAGTTCTTC | TRBD1 | TRBV4-1 | . | TRBJ2-1
CASSFNRVGETQYF | TGTGCCAGCAGTTTCAACAGGGTGGGGGAGACCCAGTACTTC | . | TRBV7-2 | . | TRBJ2-5
CASSSPRSMNTEAFF | TGTGCCAGCAGCTCCCCACGATCCATGAACACTGAAGCTTTCTTT | . | TRBV28 | . | TRBJ1-1
CASSLLAGGKTQYF | TGTGCCAGCAGCCTTCTAGCGGGGGGGAAGACCCAGTACTTC | TRBD2 | TRBV11-3 | . | TRBJ2-5
CASRRSDYEKLFF | TGTGCCAGCAGAAGGTCTGACTATGAAAAACTGTTTTTT | . | TRBV14 | . | TRBJ1-4
CAWSRWESYGYTF | TGTGCCTGGAGTCGTTGGGAGAGCTATGGCTACACCTTC | . | TRBV30 | . | TRBJ1-2
CASRPRTGANGYTF | TGTGCCAGCAGGCCAAGGACAGGGGCGAATGGCTACACCTTC | . | TRBV21-1 | once | TRBJ1-2
CASSYSGPLGVGELFF | TGTGCCAGCAGTTACTCCGGGCCCCTTGGGGTCGGGGAACTGTTTTTT | . | TRBV6-5 | . | TRBJ1-4
CASSLTGTGEQPQHF | TGTGCCAGCAGCCTCACAGGGACAGGAGAACAGCCCCAGCATTTT | TRBD1 | TRBV3-1 | . | TRBJ1-5
CAIQGQNTEAFF | TGTGCCATCCAAGGCCAGAACACTGAAGCTTTCTTT | . | TRBV6-6 | . | TRBJ1-1
CASSLFRTGTYEQYF | TGTGCCAGCAGTTTATTCCGGACAGGGACCTACGAGCAGTACTTC | TRBD1 | TRBV28 | . | TRBJ2-7
CASSLGGAEYSTDTQYF | TGTGCCAGCAGCCTAGGAGGGGCGGAGTATAGCACAGATACGCAGTATTTT | . | TRBV6-4 | once | TRBJ2-3
CAWRERPTSYEQYF | TGTGCCTGGAGGGAACGTCCAACCTCTTACGAGCAGTACTTC | . | TRBV30 | . | TRBJ2-7
CASNPVGGDTQYF | TGTGCCAGCAATCCCGTGGGGGGGGATACGCAGTATTTT | TRBD2 | TRBV7-2 | . | TRBJ2-3